This TCR beta chain was observed in a study of blood T cells in healthy people across ages (dated by TCRdb to 2014 to 2015). At the level of the whole study: In model experiments, roughly one uniquely barcoded TCR beta cDNA molecule per two T cells was captured by template switching. To track age-related changes in TCR beta repertoire diversity, the study relied on deep sequencing normalized with unique cDNA molecular identifiers. Donors were grouped into four age groups: young (average approximately 16 years), middle-aged (around 39), aged (roughly 67) and long-lived (82). To avoid experimental bias, donors of different ages were distributed randomly across sequencing lanes. The study analyzed two additional independent replicas of 1 million unique cDNA reads from the same blood draw for two donors, one aged 18 to 30 and one aged 80 or older. Broader findings and caveats from the paper: A strong correlation was found between observed TCR beta diversity and the percentage of naive T cells measured by flow cytometry. Conclusive comparison of naive and antigen-experienced compartments was prevented by the profiling of bulk unsorted PBMCs. Compared with the aged group, the long-lived group had more naive CD4+ T cells, fewer expanded clones and increased TCR diversity, a pattern suggesting age selection. Total diversity estimates from one million sequenced T cells were considered lower bounds and underestimates. Because donor CMV infection status was unknown, age-related changes in expanded clonotypes were potentially confounded. As age increased, observed TCR beta diversity per million T cells dropped in a roughly linear way, and a significant reduction was already evident by age around 41.

Trimming at the junction amounts to 0 bases on V and 0 bases on J, and the germline ends lie 12 bases apart. From the germline V gene, CDR1 is LGHNA and CDR2 is YSLEER. There are 16 amino acids in the CDR3, from cysteine to phenylalanine inclusive. This entry keeps only the CDR3 DNA: 48 bases, framed from base 1. Library creation used 5' RACE. The sequencing machine was an Illumina HiSeq 2500. A second PCR of about 7 to 12 cycles was run with a J-beta primer mix and a sample-barcoded 5' primer. A unique molecular identifier was introduced onto each TCR beta cDNA molecule by a template-switch 5' adaptor carrying 12 random nucleotides. At least 2.5 million CDR3-containing paired-end reads were obtained from each sample. First-strand cDNA synthesis was performed from all RNA using the Mint cDNA synthesis kit, with priming by a TRBC-specific oligonucleotide. Following uracil-DNA glycosylase treatment, all cDNA underwent a first 18-cycle PCR with the universal primers M1SS and BC2_uni_R. As for the original processing: Each sample was normalized by randomly selecting 1 million high-quality reads, each carrying a distinct molecular identifier. Instead of being binned into consensus sequences, reads that shared molecular identifiers were thrown out. CDR3 identification, clonotype clustering and error correction used MiTCR with a Q25 quality threshold and the strictest error-elimination algorithm. A nonparametric unseen species model with Euler transformation was used to estimate lower-bound total TCR beta diversity. Starting from the raw public reads, TCRdb applied fastp trimming at Q25, assembled clones with MiXCR and retained in-frame beta chains. Merged by CDR3 protein, the rows form single entries marked with the most common genes and DNA. The authors' filters were not applied to this entry. The sample table records 1.4 million or so distinct CDR3 sequences; less than 45% of these occur just once. The ten most abundant clones make up around 4% of the sample.

About this clonotype: Its antigen specificity is not known. No quality values exist for individual bases; no much larger clone is one base distant.

Donors were around 37 systemically healthy Caucasian individuals from Russia aged roughly 6 to 90 years. Each donor gave approximately 9.4 milliliters of peripheral blood, drawn into EDTA-treated Vacutainer tubes. Ficoll-Paque density-gradient centrifugation was used to isolate PBMCs, with at least 6.5 million obtained per sample. Trizol reagent was used to extract total RNA from PBMCs, with at least 5.5 micrograms per sample. The percentages of naive CD45RAhigh/CD27high T cells were determined by flow cytometry on a PBMC aliquot from every donor. The receptor comes from a woman aged 18-29 years in good health. The sequencing sample was made of blood. The chain links TRBV4-3 with TRBJ2-7; TRBD2 is perhaps the D gene, given 5 matching bases. At the DNA level, the sequence is TGCGCCAGCAGCCAAGAGTCATGGGAGAGCTCCTACGAGCAGTACTTC. This gives the protein CASSQESWESSYEQYF.